This TCR beta chain comes out of a study of T-cell reconstitution after alpha-beta-depleted transplantation in children. Trimming took off 6 bases at V and 7 bases at J, with 16 bases between the two ends. From germline, CDR1 is MNHEY and CDR2 SVGEGT. This CDR3 is built from 14 residues. Unique molecular identifiers were incorporated when the TCRbeta library was constructed. Each CDR3 protein is one row after TCRdb ran MiXCR on the PCR reads. This table has about 230,000 distinct CDR3 sequences, under 9.5% appearing once. This receptor was identified in a human donor who donated a stem cell graft to a child with acute lymphoblastic leukemia. The sample was PBMCs from the stem cell graft donor, taken from the stem cell graft. V is TRBV6-2 or TRBV6-3 and J is TRBJ1-5; D might be TRBD1 (5 bases). The CDR3 DNA follows: TGTGCCAGCAGCCTTCGGGGGTCATGGCAGCCCCAGCATTTT. Amino acid sequence: CASSLRGSWQPQHF.